Below are 32 T cell receptor beta chains sequenced from a single sample in a study of T-cell memory formation after mild COVID-19. In TCRdb, the 5' RACE reads were re-called with MiXCR into one record per CDR3 protein. The top ten hold about 2.4% of the sample, which has about 190,000 distinct CDR3 sequences, around 19% seen once. Sequencing was performed on PBMCs or a T cell subset sorted from them (not recorded which). These receptors all stem from an adult woman who had mild COVID-19 (a few samples of this study predate the infection). Cell type and time point are not known.

The chain combines TRBV4-1 with TRBJ2-7; 7 bases match TRBD2. CDR1 and CDR2 from the germline V gene are MGHRA and YSYEKL. This CDR3 spans 16 amino acids. V lost 0 bases to trimming and J lost 2 bases; unmatched junction nucleotides: 7. CDR3 sequence (DNA): TGCGCCAGCAGCCAAGATATGCTAGCGGCTACCTACGAGCAGTACTTC. Translation: CASSQDMLAATYEQYF.

J is TRBJ2-3 and V is TRBV18; D unclear. CDR3 length equals 15 residues. The germline V and J ends were trimmed by 3 bases and 0 bases, with 10 bases remaining between them. Per the germline V gene, CDR1 is KGHSH and CDR2 is LQKENI. This chain's CDR3 is CASSPSYPSTDTQYF. CDR3 sequence (DNA): TGTGCCAGCTCACCCTCCTACCCTAGCACAGATACGCAGTATTTT. The variable domain in full, with the rest retrieved from reference TRBV18 and TRBJ2-3, is NAGVMQNPRHLVRRRGQEARLRCSPMKGHSHVYWYRQLPEEGLKFMVYLQKENIIDESGMPKERFSAEFPKEGPSILRIQQVVRGDSAAYFCASSPSYPSTDTQYFGPGTRLTVL.

This clonotype was detected a few times. The CDR3 here is CSVNRGNTEAFF. The CDR3 nucleotides read TGCAGCGTGAACAGGGGGAACACTGAAGCTTTCTTT. The J gene is TRBJ1-1, the V gene TRBV29-1; 7 bases are a match to TRBD1. V was clipped by 6 bases and J by 1 base; unmatched bases: 2. CDR3 length equals 12 residues. From germline, CDR1 is SQVTM and CDR2 ANQGSEA.

The genes are TRBV7-2 and TRBJ2-1; 9 bases are a match to TRBD2. CDR3 length: 16 amino acids. The germline V gene encodes CDR1 SGHTA and CDR2 FQGNSA. Trimming took 5 bases from V and 2 from J; bases not matched to a gene: 7. CDR3 protein: CASSPFGGRAYNEQFF. The CDR3 DNA sequence: TGTGCCAGCAGCCCCTTTGGCGGGAGGGCCTACAATGAGCAGTTCTTC.

The chain recombines TRBV4-2 with TRBJ2-1, with a weak D call TRBD1 (6 bases). Trimming removed 0 bases from V and 3 bases from J, with 18 bases in between. CDR3 length: 18 residues. CDR1 and CDR2 from the germline V gene are LGHNA and YNFKEQ. The CDR3 coding sequence is TGTGCCAGCAGCCAAGAAGTCAGGGGCAACCACTTCTACAATGAGCAGTTCTTC. This gives the protein CASSQEVRGNHFYNEQFF.

In this sample, this clonotype turned up a few times. DNA for the CDR3: TGTGCCAGCAGCTCCGGGGTTGTGTCAGGCTCTGGAAACACCATATATTTT. Residues: CASSSGVVSGSGNTIYF. The rearrangement joins TRBV5-8 to TRBJ1-3; no clear D. The ends were cut back, 3 bases at V and 0 bases at J, with 16 bases in the middle. The CDR3 sequence is 17 residues long. Germline V gene data show CDR1 as SGHTS and CDR2 as YDEGEE.

This chain connects TRBV7-6 to TRBJ1-2; D gene uncertain. Trimming cost V 5 bases and J 2 bases, with 9 bases left between them. The CDR3 has 13 residues. CDR1 and CDR2 from the germline V gene are SGHVS and FNYEAQ. For the CDR3, the DNA is TGTGCCAGCAGCCCCGAACCGAACTATGGCTACACCTTC. Translated, it gives CASSPEPNYGYTF.

This sequence joins TRBV12-3 or TRBV12-4 and TRBJ1-1; possible D gene TRBD1, 5 bases. Trimming removed 7 bases at V and 1 base at J, with 16 bases between. CDR3 length equals 15 residues. The CDR3 coding sequence is TGTGCCAGCACCCCCCCGTTAGGGGCGAACACTGAAGCTTTCTTT. Its translation is CASTPPLGANTEAFF.

This sequence joins TRBV5-1 and TRBJ1-6, with 9 bases identical to TRBD1. CDR3 length: 14 amino acids. Germline CDR1 is SGHRS and CDR2 is YFSETQ. V was pared by 5 bases and J by 8 bases, with 5 bases of the junction left unmatched. CDR3 sequence: CASSFDRGDSPLHF. The CDR3, as DNA: TGCGCCAGCAGTTTCGACAGGGGGGATTCACCCCTCCACTTT.

This rearrangement joins TRBV7-9 to TRBJ2-7; D is undetermined. Germline-derived CDR1 and CDR2 are SEHNR and FQNEAQ (reference sequence). V lost 5 bases to trimming and J lost 6 bases, with 11 bases between them. This CDR3 has 12 residues. CDR3 sequence reads: CASSPDGREQYF. Here the CDR3 DNA reads TGTGCCAGCAGCCCGGATGGGCGCGAGCAGTACTTC. Drawing the rest from reference TRBV7-9 and TRBJ2-7, the complete variable domain is DTGVSQNPRHKITKRGQNVTFRCDPISEHNRLYWYRQTLGQGPEFLTYFQNEAQLEKSRLLSDRFSAERPKGSFSTLEIQRTEQGDSAMYLCASSPDGREQYFGPGTRLTVT.

The chain couples TRBV20-1 to TRBJ2-5; 9 bases are a match to TRBD2. This CDR3 has 14 amino acids. CDR1 is DFQATT, CDR2 SNEGSKA, per germline (reference sequence). Unmatched junction bases numbered 4, after V lost 3 bases and J lost 2 bases. CDR3 sequence reads: CSARGTSGQETQYF. CDR3 DNA sequence: TGCAGTGCTAGGGGCACTAGCGGGCAAGAGACCCAGTACTTC.

The V and J genes are TRBV7-2 and TRBJ2-3; possibly TRBD2 for D (5 bases). V lost 5 bases, J lost 1 base, and 16 bases lay in between. The CDR3 spans 16 residues. Germline CDR1 and CDR2: SGHTA and FQGNSA. This chain's CDR3 is CASSPRGPGGTDTQYF. The CDR3 DNA sequence: TGTGCCAGCAGCCCCCGTGGTCCCGGGGGCACAGATACGCAGTATTTT.

The V gene is TRBV15, the J gene TRBJ2-1; no clear D. V gave up 0 bases and J gave up 2 bases, with 11 bases separating them. Per germline, CDR1 LNHNV and CDR2 YYDKDF (reference sequence). This CDR3 comprises 16 residues. The DNA of the CDR3 is TGTGCCACCAGCAGAGATATGCAGTACGCCTACAATGAGCAGTTCTTC. It codes for CATSRDMQYAYNEQFF.

This clonotype was seen a handful of times. This chain connects TRBV5-1 to TRBJ2-7; TRBD2 agrees at 13 bases. This CDR3 region has 15 residues. V dropped 0 bases and J dropped 6; count of bases not matched to a gene: 3. From germline, CDR1 is SGHRS and CDR2 YFSETQ. Written as DNA, the CDR3 is TGCGCCAGCAGCTTGGGGACTAGCGGGAGTTCCGAGCAGTACTTC. It codes for CASSLGTSGSSEQYF.

The chain employs TRBV6-6 and TRBJ2-7; D ambiguous. The V and J ends lost 9 bases and 0 bases respectively, with 9 bases between them. CDR3 length equals 12 residues. Germline lookup yields CDR1 MNHNY and CDR2 SVGAGI (reference sequence). The CDR3 DNA is TGTGCCAGTTCGTATAGCTCCTACGAGCAGTACTTC. Its translation: CASSYSSYEQYF.

This chain uses TRBV7-8 with TRBJ1-3; 7 nucleotides match TRBD1. Germline V lookup: CDR1 SGHVS, CDR2 FQNEAQ. There are 14 residues in the CDR3. The V gene end was trimmed by 5 bases and the J gene end by 2 bases; junction bases not matched to a gene: 3. CDR3 loop: CASSSGTAGNTIYF. DNA for the CDR3: TGTGCCAGCAGCAGCGGGACAGCTGGAAACACCATATATTTT.

This clonotype was detected a few times. This rearrangement joins TRBV4-1 to TRBJ1-1; TRBD1 matches 8 bases. The CDR3 runs 15 residues. The J segment lost 5 bases and the V segment lost 1 base, leaving 6 bases of the junction unmatched. Germline V gene data show CDR1 as MGHRA and CDR2 as YSYEKL. CDR3 DNA: TGCGCCAGCAGCCAAGTGGCAGGGGGCAGGACTGAAGCTTTCTTT. This encodes CASSQVAGGRTEAFF.

This clonotype was observed a handful of times. The V gene is TRBV10-3, the J gene TRBJ2-1; 11 nucleotides line up with TRBD2. The germline V gene has CDR1 ENHRY and CDR2 SYGVKD. The J segment lost 0 bases and the V segment lost 4 bases, leaving 11 bases of the junction unmatched. The CDR3 spans 19 residues. CDR3 sequence reads: CAISGSGTSGKSSYNEQFF. The CDR3 bases are TGTGCCATCAGTGGATCCGGGACTAGCGGTAAGAGCTCCTACAATGAGCAGTTCTTC.

J is TRBJ2-7 and V is TRBV6-4; D might be TRBD1 (5 bases). Germline V lookup: CDR1 MRHNA, CDR2 SNTAGT. Trimming stripped 10 bases from V and 3 bases from J, with 16 bases between. The CDR3 covers 13 residues. CDR3 nucleotides: TGTGCCACCCACAAAGGGGCCGACTACGAGCAGTACTTC. Protein sequence: CATHKGADYEQYF.

J is TRBJ2-3 and V is TRBV11-2; D gene uncertain. Germline lookup yields CDR1 SGHAT and CDR2 FQNNGV. Trimming shortened V by 3 bases and J by 1 base, and 8 bases separated the two germline ends. The CDR3 sequence is 14 residues long. CDR3 sequence (DNA): TGTGCCAGCAGCTTGAGTCGGGGCACAGATACGCAGTATTTT. It yields the protein CASSLSRGTDTQYF.

The chain couples TRBV29-1 to TRBJ1-3; no clear D. The CDR3 loop spans 14 amino acids. Trimming removed 2 bases from V and 0 bases from J, with 8 bases in between. Germline-derived CDR1 and CDR2 are SQVTM and ANQGSEA. The CDR3 nucleotides read TGCAGCGTTGAACGGAAGGGCTCTGGAAACACCATATATTTT. It translates to CSVERKGSGNTIYF.

This clonotype was counted a few times. The chain joins TRBV12-3 or TRBV12-4 to TRBJ1-4; D ambiguous. Trimming took 6 bases from V and 5 from J, leaving 10 bases between them. The CDR3 totals 13 residues. The CDR3 sequence: CASSPDGNEKLFF. The CDR3 coding sequence is TGTGCCAGCAGCCCCGACGGGAATGAAAAACTGTTTTTT.

The chain has TRBV20-1 and TRBJ1-6; the D gene is possibly TRBD1 (5 bases). Germline values: CDR1 DFQATT, CDR2 SNEGSKA (reference sequence). The CDR3 runs 13 residues. Trimming stripped 4 bases from V and 10 bases from J, with 14 bases between. The DNA for the CDR3 is TGCAGTGCTACACCCGGGGGTCCCTCACCCCTCCACTTT. It translates to CSATPGGPSPLHF.

The chain employs TRBV19 and TRBJ2-3; 9 positions match TRBD1. The germline gives CDR1 LNHDA, CDR2 SQIVND (reference sequence). V lost 4 bases and J lost 6; bases outside the gene matches: 5. This CDR3 has 14 amino acids. This CDR3 is CASSKGQGLDTQYF. In DNA, the CDR3 is TGTGCCAGTAGTAAGGGACAGGGTTTGGATACGCAGTATTTT.

In this sample, this clonotype turned up a few times. This chain links TRBV5-4 with TRBJ2-2, with 10 bases aligning to TRBD2. The CDR3 length is 17 residues. Germline CDR1 reads SGHNT; CDR2 reads YYREEE (reference sequence). V lost 0 bases, J lost 1 base, and 3 bases stayed unmatched. As DNA, the CDR3 is TGTGCCAGCAGCTTGGGGGCTAGCGGGGGGAACACCGGGGAGCTGTTTTTT. Amino acids: CASSLGASGGNTGELFF.

This clonotype was observed a handful of times. The rearrangement links TRBV6-2 or TRBV6-3 to TRBJ2-1; 11 nucleotides match TRBD2. From germline, CDR1 is MNHEY and CDR2 SVGEGT. V dropped 5 bases and J dropped 4; count of bases not matched to a gene: 7. The CDR3 runs to 16 residues. CDR3 in amino acids: CASSQIAGGRYNEQFF. CDR3 DNA sequence: TGTGCCAGCAGTCAAATAGCGGGAGGGCGTTACAATGAGCAGTTCTTC.

The CDR3 DNA follows: TGCGCCAGCAGTCCGACTAGCGGATACAATGAGCAGTTCTTC. Translated: CASSPTSGYNEQFF. The chain uses TRBV5-1 and TRBJ2-1; 9 bases are a match to TRBD2. Germline V gene sequence: CDR1 SGHRS, CDR2 YFSETQ. CDR3 length equals 14 residues. V lost 5 bases, J lost 4 bases, and 4 bases stayed unmatched.

This clonotype was seen a handful of times. The rearrangement uses TRBV11-2 and TRBJ1-1; no clear D. The germline CDR1 and CDR2 sequences are SGHAT and FQNNGV. The CDR3 spans 14 residues. V was trimmed by 3 bases and J by 0 bases, leaving 8 bases between them. CDR3 DNA sequence: TGTGCCAGCAGCTTGCCAGGCATGAACACTGAAGCTTTCTTT. Translation: CASSLPGMNTEAFF.

The chain uses TRBV9 and TRBJ1-3; D gene ambiguous. V was pared by 0 bases and J by 0 bases, with 10 bases between. Per the germline V gene, CDR1 is SGDLS and CDR2 is YYNGEE. CDR3 length: 16 residues. The CDR3 DNA reads as TGTGCCAGCAGCGTAGAAGTTACTAGCTCTGGAAACACCATATATTTT. This codes for CASSVEVTSSGNTIYF.

The rearrangement joins TRBV5-1 to TRBJ2-1, with a weak D call TRBD1 (5 bases). The germline V and J ends were trimmed by 1 base and 1 base, with 15 bases remaining between them. The length of the CDR3 is 17 residues. Germline CDR1 and CDR2: SGHRS and YFSETQ. CDR3 bases: TGCGCCAGCAGCTTGTTGGCCGCAGGGATTTCCTACAATGAGCAGTTCTTC. Translation gives CASSLLAAGISYNEQFF.

The J gene is TRBJ2-1, the V gene TRBV11-2, with TRBD2 matching over 9 bases. V trimming: 4 bases; J trimming: 9 bases; junction bases outside the gene matches: 4. The CDR3 covers 13 residues. The germline gives CDR1 SGHAT, CDR2 FQNNGV. CDR3 in DNA: TGTGCCAGCAGCTGGGGGACTAGCAGTGAGCAGTTCTTC. It yields the protein CASSWGTSSEQFF.

DNA for the CDR3: TGCAGTGCTAGAGAGAGGGGGCGGTTACGAGAGACCCAGTACTTC. Translating gives CSARERGRLRETQYF. The chain carries TRBV20-1 and TRBJ2-5; 7 nucleotides agree with TRBD1. Germline V gene lookup returns CDR1 DFQATT and CDR2 SNEGSKA (reference sequence). The length of the CDR3 is 15 residues. J lost 4 bases, V lost 0 bases, and 8 bases had no gene match.